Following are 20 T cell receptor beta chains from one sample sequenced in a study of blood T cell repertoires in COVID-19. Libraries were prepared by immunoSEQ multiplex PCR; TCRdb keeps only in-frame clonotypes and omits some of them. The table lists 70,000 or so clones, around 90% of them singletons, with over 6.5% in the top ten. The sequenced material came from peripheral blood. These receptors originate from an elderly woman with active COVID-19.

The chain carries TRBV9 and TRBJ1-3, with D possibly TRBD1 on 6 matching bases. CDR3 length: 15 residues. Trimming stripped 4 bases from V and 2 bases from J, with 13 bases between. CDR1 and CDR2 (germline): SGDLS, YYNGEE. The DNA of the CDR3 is TGTGCCAGCAGCACGACTCAGGGGCCTGGAAACACCATATATTTT. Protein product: CASSTTQGPGNTIYF. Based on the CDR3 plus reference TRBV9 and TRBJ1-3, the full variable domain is DSGVTQTPKHLITATGQRVTLRCSPRSGDLSVYWYQQSLDQGLQFLIQYYNGEERAKGNILERFSAQQFPDLHSELNLSSLELGDSALYFCASSTTQGPGNTIYFGEGSWLTVV.

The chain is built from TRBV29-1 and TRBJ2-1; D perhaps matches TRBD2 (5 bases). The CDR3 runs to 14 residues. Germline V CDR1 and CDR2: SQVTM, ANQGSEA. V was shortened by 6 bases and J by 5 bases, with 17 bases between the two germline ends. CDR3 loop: CSVTWRIADNEQFF. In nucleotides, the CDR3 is TGCAGCGTAACGTGGAGGATTGCAGACAATGAGCAGTTCTTC.

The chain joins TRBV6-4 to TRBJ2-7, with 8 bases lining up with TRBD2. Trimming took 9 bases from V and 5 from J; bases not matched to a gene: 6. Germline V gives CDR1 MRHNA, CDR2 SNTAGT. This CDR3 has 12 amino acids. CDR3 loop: CARLAVTHEQYF. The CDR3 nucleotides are TGTGCCAGACTAGCGGTTACCCACGAGCAGTACTTC.

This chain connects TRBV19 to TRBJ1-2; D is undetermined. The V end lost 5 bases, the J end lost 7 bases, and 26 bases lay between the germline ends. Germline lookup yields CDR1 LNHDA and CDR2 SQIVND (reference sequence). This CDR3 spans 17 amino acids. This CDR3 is CASSLVWGRLGDPGYTF. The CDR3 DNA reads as TGTGCCAGTAGTTTAGTGTGGGGTCGGCTCGGGGATCCTGGCTACACCTTC.

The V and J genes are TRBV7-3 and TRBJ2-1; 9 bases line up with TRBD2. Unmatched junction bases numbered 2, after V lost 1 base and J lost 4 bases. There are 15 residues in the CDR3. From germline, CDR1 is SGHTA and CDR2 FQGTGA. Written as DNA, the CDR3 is TGTGCCAGCAGCTTAAATCTAGCGGGGTACAATGAGCAGTTCTTC. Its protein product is CASSLNLAGYNEQFF.

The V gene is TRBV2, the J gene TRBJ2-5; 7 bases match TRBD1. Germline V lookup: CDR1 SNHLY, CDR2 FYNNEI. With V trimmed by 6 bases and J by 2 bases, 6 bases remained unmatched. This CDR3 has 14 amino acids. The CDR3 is CASSPTGKQETQYF. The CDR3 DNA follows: TGTGCCAGCAGCCCGACAGGGAAGCAAGAGACCCAGTACTTC.

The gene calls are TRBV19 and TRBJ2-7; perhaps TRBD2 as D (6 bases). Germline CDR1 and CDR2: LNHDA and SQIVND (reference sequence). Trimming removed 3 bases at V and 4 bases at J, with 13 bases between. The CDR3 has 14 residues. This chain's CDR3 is CASSIGGSTYEQYF. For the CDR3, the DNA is TGTGCCAGTAGTATCGGGGGTTCAACATACGAGCAGTACTTC.

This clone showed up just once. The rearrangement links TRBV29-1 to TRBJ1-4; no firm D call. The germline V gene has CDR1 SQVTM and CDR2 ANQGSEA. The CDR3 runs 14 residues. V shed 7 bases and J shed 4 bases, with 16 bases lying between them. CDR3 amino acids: CSESCAGVNEKLFF. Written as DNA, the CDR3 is TGCAGCGAGTCTTGTGCGGGCGTTAATGAAAAACTGTTTTTT.

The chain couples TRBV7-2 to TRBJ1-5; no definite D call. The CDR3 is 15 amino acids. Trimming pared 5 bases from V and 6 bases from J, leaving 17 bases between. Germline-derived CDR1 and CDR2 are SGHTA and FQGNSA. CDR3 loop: CASSLGGGPSQPQHF. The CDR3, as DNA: TGTGCCAGCAGCCTGGGAGGTGGCCCCTCTCAGCCCCAGCATTTT.

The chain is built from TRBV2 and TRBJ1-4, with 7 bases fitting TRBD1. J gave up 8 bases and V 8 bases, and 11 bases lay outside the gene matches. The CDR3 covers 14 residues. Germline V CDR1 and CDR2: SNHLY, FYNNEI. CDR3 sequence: CASVGTDVKEKLFF. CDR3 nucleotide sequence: TGTGCCAGCGTCGGGACAGATGTTAAAGAAAAACTGTTTTTT.

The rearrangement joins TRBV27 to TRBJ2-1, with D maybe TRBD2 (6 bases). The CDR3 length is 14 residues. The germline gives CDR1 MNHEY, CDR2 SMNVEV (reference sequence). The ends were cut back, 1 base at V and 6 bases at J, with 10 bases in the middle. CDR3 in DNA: TGTGCCAGCAGTTTATGGCCCGGGGGCAATGAGCAGTTCTTC. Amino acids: CASSLWPGGNEQFF.

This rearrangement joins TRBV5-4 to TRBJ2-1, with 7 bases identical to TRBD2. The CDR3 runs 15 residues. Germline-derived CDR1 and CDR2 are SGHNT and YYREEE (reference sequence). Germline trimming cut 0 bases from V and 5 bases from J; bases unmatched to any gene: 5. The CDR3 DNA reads TGTGCCAGCAGCTTGGATGGGAGGGTAGACAATGAGCAGTTCTTC. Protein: CASSLDGRVDNEQFF.

The CDR3 region has the DNA TGTGCCAGCATTTTGCGGGAGGCCTCAAATGAGCAGTTCTTC. As protein: CASILREASNEQFF. This chain connects TRBV2 to TRBJ2-1; 8 positions match TRBD2. Germline CDR1 and CDR2: SNHLY and FYNNEI. Trimming cost V 7 bases and J 7 bases; bases outside gene matches: 9. There are 14 residues in the CDR3.

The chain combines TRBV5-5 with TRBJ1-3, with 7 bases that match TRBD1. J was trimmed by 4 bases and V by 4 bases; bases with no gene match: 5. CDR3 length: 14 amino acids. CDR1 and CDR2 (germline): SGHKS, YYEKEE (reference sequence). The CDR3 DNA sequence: TGTGCCAGCAGCGAGACGGGACAGGGAAACACCATATATTTT. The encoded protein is CASSETGQGNTIYF.

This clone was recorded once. The CDR3 bases are TGTGCCAGCATCCCCAGCGGGAGGGCCTACGAGCAGTACTTC. Amino acids: CASIPSGRAYEQYF. The chain is built from TRBV28 and TRBJ2-7, with 10 nucleotides matching TRBD2. Unmatched junction bases numbered 5, after V lost 7 bases and J lost 2 bases. The CDR3 runs to 14 residues. Germline loops: CDR1 MDHEN, CDR2 SYDVKM.

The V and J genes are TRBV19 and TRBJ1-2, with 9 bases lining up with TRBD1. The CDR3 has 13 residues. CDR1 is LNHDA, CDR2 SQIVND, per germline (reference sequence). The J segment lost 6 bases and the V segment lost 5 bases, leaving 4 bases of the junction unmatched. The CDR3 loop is CASSLRTGDGYTF. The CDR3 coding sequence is TGTGCCAGTAGTCTCCGGACAGGGGATGGCTACACCTTC.

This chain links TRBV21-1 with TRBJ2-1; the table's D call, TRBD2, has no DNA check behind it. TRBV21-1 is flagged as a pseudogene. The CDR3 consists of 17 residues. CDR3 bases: TGTGCCAGCAGCAAGGTGGTAGCGGGAGGGCCCGGAAATGAGCAGTTCTTC. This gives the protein CASSKVVAGGPGNEQFF.

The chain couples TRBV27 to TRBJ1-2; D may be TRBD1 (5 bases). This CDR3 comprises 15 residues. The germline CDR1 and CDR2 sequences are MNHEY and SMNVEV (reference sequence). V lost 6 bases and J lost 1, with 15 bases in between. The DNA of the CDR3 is TGTGCCAGCAGGGCTTGGAGGGACTTTAACTATGGCTACACCTTC. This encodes CASRAWRDFNYGYTF.

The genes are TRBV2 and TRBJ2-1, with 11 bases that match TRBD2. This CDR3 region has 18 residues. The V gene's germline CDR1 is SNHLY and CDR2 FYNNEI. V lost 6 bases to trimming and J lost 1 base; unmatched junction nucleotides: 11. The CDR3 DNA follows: TGTGCCAGCAGCAAACTAGCGGGAGAGTATGTGTCCTACAATGAGCAGTTCTTC. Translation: CASSKLAGEYVSYNEQFF.

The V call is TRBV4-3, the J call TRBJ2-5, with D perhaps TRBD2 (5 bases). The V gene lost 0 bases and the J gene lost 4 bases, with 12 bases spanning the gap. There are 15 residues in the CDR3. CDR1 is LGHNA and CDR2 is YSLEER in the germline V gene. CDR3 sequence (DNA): TGCGCCAGCAGCCAAGATAGCGCGGCAGGAGAGACCCAGTACTTC. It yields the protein CASSQDSAAGETQYF.